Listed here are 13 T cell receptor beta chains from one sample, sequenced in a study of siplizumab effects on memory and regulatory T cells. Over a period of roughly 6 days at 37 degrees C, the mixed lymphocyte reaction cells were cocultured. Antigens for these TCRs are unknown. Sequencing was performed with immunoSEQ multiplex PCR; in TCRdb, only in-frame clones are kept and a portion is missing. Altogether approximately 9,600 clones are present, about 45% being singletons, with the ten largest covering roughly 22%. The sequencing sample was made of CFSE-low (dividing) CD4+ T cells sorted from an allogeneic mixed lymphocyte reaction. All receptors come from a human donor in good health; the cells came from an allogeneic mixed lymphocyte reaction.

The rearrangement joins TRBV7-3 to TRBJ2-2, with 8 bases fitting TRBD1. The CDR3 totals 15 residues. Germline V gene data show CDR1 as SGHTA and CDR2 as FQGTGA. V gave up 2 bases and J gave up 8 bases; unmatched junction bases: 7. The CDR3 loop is CASSLQGALVGELFF. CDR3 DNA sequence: TGTGCCAGCAGCTTACAGGGGGCGCTAGTTGGGGAGCTGTTTTTT.

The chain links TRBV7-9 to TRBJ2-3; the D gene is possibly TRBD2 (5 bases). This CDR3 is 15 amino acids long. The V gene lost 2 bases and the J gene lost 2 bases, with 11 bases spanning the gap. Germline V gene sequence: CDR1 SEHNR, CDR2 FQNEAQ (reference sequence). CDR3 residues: CASSLRTGNTDTQYF. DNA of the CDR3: TGTGCCAGCAGCTTAAGGACGGGGAACACAGATACGCAGTATTTT.

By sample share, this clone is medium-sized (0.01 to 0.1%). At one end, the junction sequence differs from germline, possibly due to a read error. The CDR3 DNA reads as TGTGCCAGCAGCTTAGGGTTTGAGCGGTTC. Translated, it gives CASSLGFERF. The chain combines TRBV7-9 with TRBJ2-7; tentative D call: TRBD2 (5 bases). The CDR3 has 10 amino acids. Germline CDR1 reads SEHNR; CDR2 reads FQNEAQ (reference sequence).

The chain's CDR3 is CASSLPEGVSANEQFF. CDR3 sequence (DNA): TGTGCCAGCAGTTTACCCGAGGGGGTTTCGGCGAATGAGCAGTTCTTC. V usage is TRBV28 and J usage is TRBJ2-1, with a possible D match to TRBD1 (6 bases). This CDR3 comprises 16 residues. The V gene's germline CDR1 is MDHEN and CDR2 SYDVKM. Trimming took 2 bases from V and 7 from J, leaving 18 bases between them.

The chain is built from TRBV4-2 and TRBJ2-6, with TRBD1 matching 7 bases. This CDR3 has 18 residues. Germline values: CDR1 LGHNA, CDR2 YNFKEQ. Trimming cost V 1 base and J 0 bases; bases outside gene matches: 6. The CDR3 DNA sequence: TGTGCCAGCAGCCAAGGGTGGACAGGAACCTCTGGGGCCAACGTCCTGACTTTC. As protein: CASSQGWTGTSGANVLTF.

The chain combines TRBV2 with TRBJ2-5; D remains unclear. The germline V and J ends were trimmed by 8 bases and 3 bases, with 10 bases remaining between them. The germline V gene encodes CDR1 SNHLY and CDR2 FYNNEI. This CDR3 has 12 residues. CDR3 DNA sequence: TGTGCCAGCTGTCTACGAAAAGAGACCCAGTACTTC. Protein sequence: CASCLRKETQYF.

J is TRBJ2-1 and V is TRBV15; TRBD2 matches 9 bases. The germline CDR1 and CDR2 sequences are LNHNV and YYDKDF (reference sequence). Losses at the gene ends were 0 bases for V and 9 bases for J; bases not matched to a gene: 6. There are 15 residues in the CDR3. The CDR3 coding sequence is TGTGCCACCAGCAGAGAGGGCGGGAGGGGTGGTGAGCAGTTCTTC. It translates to CATSREGGRGGEQFF. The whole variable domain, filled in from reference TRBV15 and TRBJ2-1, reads DAMVIQNPRYQVTQFGKPVTLSCSQTLNHNVMYWYQQKSSQAPKLLFHYYDKDFNNEADTPDNFQSRRPNTSFCFLDIRSPGLGDTAMYLCATSREGGRGGEQFFGPGTRLTVL.

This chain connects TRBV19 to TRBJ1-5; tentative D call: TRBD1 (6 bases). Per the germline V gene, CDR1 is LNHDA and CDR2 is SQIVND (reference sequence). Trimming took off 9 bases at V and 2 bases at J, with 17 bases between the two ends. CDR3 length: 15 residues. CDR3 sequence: CASRRGARGNQPQHF. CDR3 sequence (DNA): TGTGCCAGCAGGAGGGGGGCGCGGGGCAATCAGCCCCAGCATTTT. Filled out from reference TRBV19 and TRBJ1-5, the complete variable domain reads DGGITQSPKYLFRKEGQNVTLSCEQNLNHDAMYWYRQDPGQGLRLIYYSQIVNDFQKGDIAEGYSVSREKKESFPLTVTSAQKNPTAFYLCASRRGARGNQPQHFGDGTRLSIL.

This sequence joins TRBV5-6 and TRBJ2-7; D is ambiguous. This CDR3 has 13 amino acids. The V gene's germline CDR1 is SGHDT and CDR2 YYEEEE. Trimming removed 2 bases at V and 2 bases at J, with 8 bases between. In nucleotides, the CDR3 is TGTGCCAGCAGCTTCGGCCTGACCTACGAGCAGTACTTC. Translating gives CASSFGLTYEQYF. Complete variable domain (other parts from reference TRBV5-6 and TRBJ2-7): DAGVTQSPTHLIKTRGQQVTLRCSPKSGHDTVSWYQQALGQGPQFIFQYYEEEERQRGNFPDRFSGHQFPNYSSELNVNALLLGDSALYLCASSFGLTYEQYFGPGTRLTVT.

The CDR3 protein is CASSLAGHGGSPLHF. CDR3 nucleotides: TGTGCCAGCAGCTTAGCGGGACACGGGGGTTCACCCCTCCACTTT. V and J are TRBV7-3 and TRBJ1-6; D possibly corresponds to TRBD1 (6 bases). Germline loops: CDR1 SGHTA, CDR2 FQGTGA. V was shortened by 2 bases and J by 9 bases, with 14 bases between the two germline ends. This CDR3 comprises 15 residues.

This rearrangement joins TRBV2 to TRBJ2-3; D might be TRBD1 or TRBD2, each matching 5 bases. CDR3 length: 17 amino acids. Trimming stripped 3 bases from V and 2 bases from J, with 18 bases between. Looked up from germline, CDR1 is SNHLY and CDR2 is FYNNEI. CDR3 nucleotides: TGTGCCAGCAGTGATACACGGGGACCGAATGACACAGATACGCAGTATTTT. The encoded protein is CASSDTRGPNDTDTQYF.

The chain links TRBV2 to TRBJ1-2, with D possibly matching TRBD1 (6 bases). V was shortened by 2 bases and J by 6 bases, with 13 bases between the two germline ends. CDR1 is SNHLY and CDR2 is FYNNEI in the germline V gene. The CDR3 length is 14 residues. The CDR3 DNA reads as TGTGCCAGCAGTGAAACAGGGCTAGCGGATGGCTACACCTTC. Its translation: CASSETGLADGYTF.

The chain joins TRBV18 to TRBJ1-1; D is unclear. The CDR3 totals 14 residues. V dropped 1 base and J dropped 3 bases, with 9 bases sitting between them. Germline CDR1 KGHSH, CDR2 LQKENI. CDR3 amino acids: CASSPLSADTEAFF. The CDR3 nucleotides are TGTGCCAGCTCACCACTGTCAGCCGACACTGAAGCTTTCTTT.